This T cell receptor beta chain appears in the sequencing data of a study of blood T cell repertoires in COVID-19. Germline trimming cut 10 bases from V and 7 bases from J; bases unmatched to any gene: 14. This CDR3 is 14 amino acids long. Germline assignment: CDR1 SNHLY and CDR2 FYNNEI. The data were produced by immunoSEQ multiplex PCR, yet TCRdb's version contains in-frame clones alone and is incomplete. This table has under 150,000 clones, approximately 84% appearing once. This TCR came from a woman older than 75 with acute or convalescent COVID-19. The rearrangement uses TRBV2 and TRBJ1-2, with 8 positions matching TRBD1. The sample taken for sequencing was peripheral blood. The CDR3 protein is CATTAGQEPSGYTF. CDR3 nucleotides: TGTGCCACCACAGCGGGACAGGAACCTTCTGGCTACACCTTC.